Listed here are 30 T cell receptor beta chains from one sample, sequenced in a study of CD8 T cells in Susac syndrome. With random hexamers, roughly 0.5 to 1 ug RNA was reverse transcribed. MiXCR was run by TCRdb on the immunoSEQ multiplex PCR reads, yielding one entry per CDR3 protein. This repertoire shows more than 70,000 distinct CDR3 sequences, roughly 94% found once; its top ten account for more than 0.4%. Material for sequencing was CD8+ T cells from PBMCs. The receptors come from a human donor with Susac syndrome.

The chain employs TRBV27 and TRBJ2-1, with 8 bases aligning to TRBD2. Trimming removed 11 bases from V and 5 bases from J; junction bases left unmatched: 5. This CDR3 is 12 amino acids long. Germline V CDR1 and CDR2: MNHEY, SMNVEV (reference sequence). CDR3 in amino acids: CAVLADHNEQFF. CDR3 sequence (DNA): TGTGCCGTACTAGCGGATCACAATGAGCAGTTCTTC.

The chain has TRBV12-3 or TRBV12-4 and TRBJ2-5; 7 bases agree with TRBD1. The CDR3 has 12 residues. J was trimmed by 2 bases and V by 6 bases; bases with no gene match: 0. The CDR3 bases are TGTGCCAGCAGGACAGGGCAAGAGACCCAGTACTTC. Protein product: CASRTGQETQYF.

V is TRBV30 and J is TRBJ2-6; perhaps TRBD1 as D (6 bases). The germline V gene has CDR1 GTSNPN and CDR2 SVGIG (reference sequence). Trimming stripped 5 bases from V and 1 base from J, with 12 bases between. This CDR3 comprises 15 residues. The CDR3 is CAWELQGSGANVLTF. CDR3 sequence (DNA): TGTGCCTGGGAATTACAGGGATCTGGGGCCAACGTCCTGACTTTC.

This clonotype was seen once. This rearrangement joins TRBV5-1 to TRBJ2-5; TRBD2 aligns across 8 bases. This CDR3 is 14 amino acids long. The V gene end was trimmed by 5 bases and the J gene end by 2 bases; junction bases not matched to a gene: 5. Germline V gives CDR1 SGHRS, CDR2 YFSETQ. The chain's CDR3 is CASSWTSPQETQYF. In DNA form, the CDR3 reads TGCGCCAGCAGTTGGACTAGCCCGCAAGAGACCCAGTACTTC.

This clonotype has only one observation. This sequence joins TRBV12-5 and TRBJ2-7; D is ambiguous. V was shortened by 1 base and J by 3 bases, with 4 bases between the two germline ends. The CDR3 consists of 12 residues. Germline assignment: CDR1 LGHNT and CDR2 FRNRAP. CDR3 DNA: TGTGCTAGTGGTTTGGCAGGCTACGAGCAGTACTTC. Encoded protein: CASGLAGYEQYF.

About this clonotype itself: An end of the junction does not agree with germline; a read error may underlie this. J is TRBJ2-1 and V is TRBV5-1, with a tentative D call TRBD1 (6 bases). Germline V gene sequence: CDR1 SGHRS, CDR2 YFSETQ. The CDR3 spans 16 residues. In DNA form, the CDR3 reads TGCGCCAGCAGCCCCCAAGTAGGGACAACCTACGATGAGCAGTTCTTC. Translating gives CASSPQVGTTYDEQFF.

The table lists this clonotype with a count of one. The chain carries TRBV5-4 and TRBJ1-1; 9 bases line up with TRBD1. Germline-derived CDR1 and CDR2 are SGHNT and YYREEE (reference sequence). V shed 5 bases and J 6 bases; nucleotides not matched to a gene: 5. This CDR3 is 13 amino acids long. The CDR3 loop is CASREDRGAEAFF. Here the CDR3 DNA reads TGTGCCAGCAGAGAAGACAGGGGGGCTGAAGCTTTCTTT.

The chain joins TRBV28 to TRBJ2-1, with 8 bases aligning to TRBD2. V gave up 4 bases and J gave up 10 bases; unmatched junction bases: 21. Germline loops: CDR1 MDHEN, CDR2 SYDVKM. CDR3 length: 18 amino acids. The CDR3 DNA sequence: TGTGCCAGCAGTTCTTCCGGGAGCGGGGGTCCACCGTTTGCCGAGCAGTTCTTC. It is translated as CASSSSGSGGPPFAEQFF.

The table lists this clonotype with a count of one. This chain links TRBV6-6 with TRBJ1-1; TRBD1 matches at 10 bases. The ends lost 4 bases at V and 5 bases at J; junction bases unmatched: 4. Germline values: CDR1 MNHNY, CDR2 SVGAGI (reference sequence). The CDR3 covers 14 residues. DNA of the CDR3: TGTGCCAGCAGTTGGGGACAGGGGCGGACTGAAGCTTTCTTT. Translation: CASSWGQGRTEAFF.

The chain has TRBV12-3 or TRBV12-4 and TRBJ2-7; D uncertain. CDR3 length equals 14 residues. V gave up 8 bases and J gave up 0 bases, with 14 bases separating them. The CDR3 reads CASSPDMGSYEQYF. Written as DNA, the CDR3 is TGTGCCAGCTCCCCCGATATGGGCTCCTACGAGCAGTACTTC.

This clonotype has a handful of counts. V usage is TRBV7-3 and J usage is TRBJ2-7, with D unresolved. The CDR3 is 13 amino acids. Trimming took off 0 bases at V and 5 bases at J, with 8 bases between the two ends. Germline V gene lookup returns CDR1 SGHTA and CDR2 FQGTGA. The CDR3 region is CASSLTAPDEQYF. In DNA form, the CDR3 reads TGTGCCAGCAGCTTAACAGCTCCCGACGAGCAGTACTTC.

This chain links TRBV15 with TRBJ2-7; TRBD2 is a possible D gene (6 bases). CDR1 is LNHNV and CDR2 is YYDKDF in the germline V gene (reference sequence). V lost 3 bases and J 0 bases, leaving 15 bases between the germline ends. The CDR3 extends over 16 amino acids. The CDR3 sequence is CATSSQNSGLSYEQYF. The DNA for the CDR3 is TGTGCCACCAGCAGTCAAAATAGCGGACTCTCCTACGAGCAGTACTTC.

In its sample, this clonotype was seen a few times. V usage is TRBV27 and J usage is TRBJ2-7; TRBD1 aligns across 10 bases. V lost 4 bases and J lost 4; bases outside the gene matches: 4. The V gene's germline CDR1 is MNHEY and CDR2 SMNVEV (reference sequence). This CDR3 comprises 14 residues. In nucleotides, the CDR3 is TGTGCCAGCAGTTCCGACAGGGGGCTGTACGAGCAGTACTTC. Translated: CASSSDRGLYEQYF.

The chain recombines TRBV7-9 with TRBJ2-6; D remains unclear. Trimming pared 6 bases from V and 2 bases from J, leaving 17 bases between. This CDR3 contains 17 residues. Germline loops: CDR1 SEHNR, CDR2 FQNEAQ (reference sequence). The CDR3 reads CASRGRVESTGANVLTF. DNA for the CDR3: TGTGCCAGCAGAGGCCGGGTGGAGTCTACTGGGGCCAACGTCCTGACTTTC.

This rearrangement joins TRBV27 to TRBJ2-3; D gene ambiguous. The V gene lost 2 bases and the J gene lost 4 bases, with 7 bases spanning the gap. The germline gives CDR1 MNHEY, CDR2 SMNVEV (reference sequence). The CDR3 is made up of 13 amino acids. CDR3 in amino acids: CASSLMAPDTQYF. DNA of the CDR3: TGTGCCAGCAGTTTAATGGCCCCAGATACGCAGTATTTT.

The rearrangement uses TRBV7-9 and TRBJ1-4, with 10 positions matching TRBD1. CDR1 is SEHNR, CDR2 FQNEAQ, per germline (reference sequence). V lost 8 bases to trimming and J lost 5 bases; unmatched junction nucleotides: 5. The CDR3 is made up of 14 amino acids. Written as DNA, the CDR3 is TGTGCCAGCGACTGGGGACAGGGGAATGAAAAACTGTTTTTT. Amino acids: CASDWGQGNEKLFF.

The chain couples TRBV20-1 to TRBJ2-3; unclear D gene. Germline loops: CDR1 DFQATT, CDR2 SNEGSKA (reference sequence). Trimming removed 5 bases at V and 0 bases at J, with 15 bases between. The CDR3 loop spans 15 amino acids. The CDR3 DNA reads as TGCAGTGCTGACTCTTCCTTTTGGAGCACAGATACGCAGTATTTT. The encoded protein is CSADSSFWSTDTQYF.

The CDR3 loop is CASLRGYNSPLHF. For the CDR3, the DNA is TGTGCCAGCCTCAGGGGGTATAATTCACCCCTCCACTTT. The V and J genes are TRBV2 and TRBJ1-6; 7 nucleotides line up with TRBD1. With 8 bases clipped from V and 4 bases from J, the junction kept 2 bases outside the gene matches. CDR1 is SNHLY and CDR2 is FYNNEI in the germline V gene. The CDR3 length is 13 residues.

This chain links TRBV12-3 or TRBV12-4 with TRBJ1-5, with D perhaps TRBD1 (5 bases). V lost 0 bases and J 7 bases, leaving 7 bases between the germline ends. The CDR3 totals 13 residues. This CDR3 reads CASSLAREQPQHF. The CDR3 DNA reads as TGTGCCAGCAGTTTAGCCAGGGAACAGCCCCAGCATTTT.

The V and J genes are TRBV12-3 or TRBV12-4 and TRBJ2-2, with no clear D. Trimming pared 8 bases from V and 7 bases from J, leaving 14 bases between. The CDR3 length is 13 residues. The CDR3 coding sequence is TGTGCCAGCGCGCTCCGGCCAGGCGGGGAGCTGTTTTTT. This encodes CASALRPGGELFF.

V usage is TRBV20-1 and J usage is TRBJ2-5; D may match TRBD1 or TRBD2 (5 bases each). This CDR3 region has 16 residues. Germline V gives CDR1 DFQATT, CDR2 SNEGSKA (reference sequence). V lost 4 bases, J lost 5 bases, and 23 bases lay in between. This CDR3 is CSANEESIPWGETQYF. The CDR3 bases are TGCAGTGCTAACGAAGAAAGCATACCTTGGGGGGAGACCCAGTACTTC.

The V and J genes are TRBV7-8 and TRBJ2-1; 8 nucleotides match TRBD2. Looked up from germline, CDR1 is SGHVS and CDR2 is FQNEAQ. The V segment lost 3 bases and the J segment 3 bases; nucleotides outside the gene matches: 7. The CDR3 covers 16 residues. CDR3 DNA sequence: TGTGCCAGCAGCTTGCAGGCTAGCGGGTACTACAATGAGCAGTTCTTC. This codes for CASSLQASGYYNEQFF.

V gene TRBV4-1 combines with J gene TRBJ2-5; 7 bases fit TRBD2. Germline assignment: CDR1 MGHRA and CDR2 YSYEKL. The CDR3 is made up of 16 amino acids. The junction had 5 bases not matched to a gene; V was cut back by 0 bases and J by 1 base. The DNA of the CDR3 is TGCGCCAGCAGCCAAGAACGGGGCGGGGGCCAAGAGACCCAGTACTTC. Its protein product is CASSQERGGGQETQYF.

The genes are TRBV20-1 and TRBJ1-5; TRBD1 agrees at 11 bases. This CDR3 contains 16 residues. Germline loops: CDR1 DFQATT, CDR2 SNEGSKA (reference sequence). After removal of 6 bases from V and 7 bases from J, the junction contained 14 bases not matched to a gene. The CDR3 sequence is CSAASGTGGWIQPQHF. In DNA form, the CDR3 reads TGCAGTGCGGCCTCCGGGACAGGGGGTTGGATCCAGCCCCAGCATTTT.

The rearrangement uses TRBV7-8 and TRBJ2-7; tentatively, D is TRBD1 (6 bases). V lost 3 bases to trimming and J lost 2 bases, with 8 bases between them. This CDR3 region has 13 residues. CDR1 and CDR2 (germline): SGHVS, FQNEAQ. CDR3 region: CASSLNRAYEQYF. DNA of the CDR3: TGTGCCAGCAGCTTGAACAGGGCCTACGAGCAGTACTTC. Complete variable domain (other parts from reference TRBV7-8 and TRBJ2-7): GAGVSQSPRYKVAKRGQDVALRCDPISGHVSLFWYQQALGQGPEFLTYFQNEAQLDKSGLPSDRFFAERPEGSVSTLKIQRTQQEDSAVYLCASSLNRAYEQYFGPGTRLTVT.

The chain joins TRBV7-9 to TRBJ2-7, with 7 bases lining up with TRBD2. The CDR3 spans 15 residues. Germline V gene data show CDR1 as SEHNR and CDR2 as FQNEAQ (reference sequence). After removal of 4 bases from V and 0 bases from J, the junction contained 6 bases not matched to a gene. DNA of the CDR3: TGTGCCAGCAGCTCCGGAGGGAGGGACTCCTACGAGCAGTACTTC. This sequence encodes CASSSGGRDSYEQYF.

This sequence joins TRBV9 and TRBJ2-4; 7 nucleotides match TRBD1. After removal of 1 base from V and 0 bases from J, the junction contained 4 bases not matched to a gene. This CDR3 spans 16 amino acids. Germline V gene sequence: CDR1 SGDLS, CDR2 YYNGEE. In nucleotides, the CDR3 is TGTGCCAGCAGCGTACGGGACAGCTTAGCCAAAAACATTCAGTACTTC. Translating gives CASSVRDSLAKNIQYF.

This sequence joins TRBV7-3 and TRBJ2-3; maybe TRBD1 (6 bases). CDR3 length: 15 residues. CDR1 and CDR2 (germline): SGHTA, FQGTGA. With 5 bases removed from V and 0 bases from J, the gap between germline ends came to 12 bases. CDR3 in amino acids: CASSPGQSSTDTQYF. As DNA, the CDR3 is TGTGCCAGCAGCCCAGGACAGAGTAGCACAGATACGCAGTATTTT.

The chain combines TRBV20-1 with TRBJ1-2; tentatively, D is TRBD1 (6 bases). The ends were cut back, 4 bases at V and 0 bases at J, with 12 bases in the middle. This CDR3 is built from 14 residues. Germline CDR1 is DFQATT and CDR2 is SNEGSKA (reference sequence). The CDR3 loop is CSANHRDSNYGYTF. CDR3 DNA: TGCAGTGCTAATCACAGGGATTCTAACTATGGCTACACCTTC.

V usage is TRBV5-4 and J usage is TRBJ2-7, with 8 nucleotides matching TRBD2. V trimming: 8 bases; J trimming: 2 bases; junction bases outside the gene matches: 9. This CDR3 region has 14 residues. Germline loops: CDR1 SGHNT, CDR2 YYREEE (reference sequence). The CDR3 sequence: CARKQRGKAYEQYF. CDR3 nucleotide sequence: TGTGCCAGAAAACAGCGGGGGAAGGCCTACGAGCAGTACTTC.